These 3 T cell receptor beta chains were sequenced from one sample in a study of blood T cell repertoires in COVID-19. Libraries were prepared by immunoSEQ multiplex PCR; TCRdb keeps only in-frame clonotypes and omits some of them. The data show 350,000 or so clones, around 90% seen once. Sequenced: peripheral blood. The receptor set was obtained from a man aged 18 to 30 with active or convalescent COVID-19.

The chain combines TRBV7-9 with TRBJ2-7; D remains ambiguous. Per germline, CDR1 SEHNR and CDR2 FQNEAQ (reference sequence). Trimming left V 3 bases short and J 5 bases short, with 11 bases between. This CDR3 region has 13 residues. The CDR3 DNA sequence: TGTGCCAGCAGCTTTTCCCCGAGTAACGAGCAGTACTTC. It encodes CASSFSPSNEQYF.

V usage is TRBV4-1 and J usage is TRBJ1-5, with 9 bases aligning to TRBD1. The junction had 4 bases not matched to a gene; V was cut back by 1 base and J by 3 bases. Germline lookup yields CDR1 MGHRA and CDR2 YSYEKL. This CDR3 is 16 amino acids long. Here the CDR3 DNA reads TGCGCCAGCAGCCAAGGGGGACAGGGCTACAATCAGCCCCAGCATTTT. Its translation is CASSQGGQGYNQPQHF.

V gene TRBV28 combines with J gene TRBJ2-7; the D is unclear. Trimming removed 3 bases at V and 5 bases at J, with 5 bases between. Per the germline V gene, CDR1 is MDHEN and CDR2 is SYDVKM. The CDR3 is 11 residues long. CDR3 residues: CASSFEDEQYF. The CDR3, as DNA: TGTGCCAGCAGTTTTGAGGACGAGCAGTACTTC.